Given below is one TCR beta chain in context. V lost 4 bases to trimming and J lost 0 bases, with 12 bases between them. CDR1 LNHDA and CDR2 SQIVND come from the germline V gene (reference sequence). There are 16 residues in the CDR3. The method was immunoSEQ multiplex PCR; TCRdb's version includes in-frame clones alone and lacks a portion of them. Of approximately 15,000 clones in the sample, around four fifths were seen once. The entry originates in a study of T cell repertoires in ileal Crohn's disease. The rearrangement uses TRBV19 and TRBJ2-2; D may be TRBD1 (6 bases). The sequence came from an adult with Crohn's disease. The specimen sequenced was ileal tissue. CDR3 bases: TGTGCCAGTAGTACCAGGACAGATTCGAACACCGGGGAGCTGTTTTTT. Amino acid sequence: CASSTRTDSNTGELFF.